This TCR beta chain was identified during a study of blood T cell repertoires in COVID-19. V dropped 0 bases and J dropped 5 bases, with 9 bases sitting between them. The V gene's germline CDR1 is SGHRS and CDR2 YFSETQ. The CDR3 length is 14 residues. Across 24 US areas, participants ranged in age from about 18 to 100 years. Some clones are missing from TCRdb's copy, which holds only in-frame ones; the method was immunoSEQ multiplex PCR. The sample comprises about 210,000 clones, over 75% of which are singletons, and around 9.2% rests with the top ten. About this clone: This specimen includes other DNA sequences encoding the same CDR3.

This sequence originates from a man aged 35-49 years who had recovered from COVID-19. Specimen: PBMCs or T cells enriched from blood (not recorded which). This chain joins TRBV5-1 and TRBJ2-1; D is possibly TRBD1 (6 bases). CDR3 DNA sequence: TGCGCCAGCAGCTTGGGAGGACAGAACAATGAGCAGTTCTTC. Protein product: CASSLGGQNNEQFF.